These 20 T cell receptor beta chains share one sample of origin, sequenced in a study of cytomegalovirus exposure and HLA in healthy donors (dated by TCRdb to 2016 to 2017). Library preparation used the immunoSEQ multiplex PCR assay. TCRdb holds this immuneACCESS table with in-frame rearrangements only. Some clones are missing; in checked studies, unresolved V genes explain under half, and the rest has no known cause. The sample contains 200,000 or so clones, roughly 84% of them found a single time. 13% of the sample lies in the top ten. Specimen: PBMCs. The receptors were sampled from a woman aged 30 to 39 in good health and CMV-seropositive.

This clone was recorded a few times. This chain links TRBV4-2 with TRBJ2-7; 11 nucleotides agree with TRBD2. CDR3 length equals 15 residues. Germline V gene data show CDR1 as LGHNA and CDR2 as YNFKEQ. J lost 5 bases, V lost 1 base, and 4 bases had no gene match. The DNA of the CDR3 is TGTGCCAGCAGCCAAGTGGCTAGCGGGAGGAACGAGCAGTACTTC. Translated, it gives CASSQVASGRNEQYF.

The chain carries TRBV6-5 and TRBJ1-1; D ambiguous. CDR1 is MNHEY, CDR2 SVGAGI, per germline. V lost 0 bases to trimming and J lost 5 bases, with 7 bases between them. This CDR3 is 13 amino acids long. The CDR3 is CASSYSPATEAFF. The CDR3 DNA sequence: TGTGCCAGCAGTTACTCCCCCGCGACTGAAGCTTTCTTT.

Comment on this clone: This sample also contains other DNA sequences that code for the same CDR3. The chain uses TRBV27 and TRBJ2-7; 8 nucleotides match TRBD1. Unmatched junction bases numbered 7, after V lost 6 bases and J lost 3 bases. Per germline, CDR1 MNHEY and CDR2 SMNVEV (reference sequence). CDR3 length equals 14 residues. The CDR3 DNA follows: TGTGCCAGCAGCCCCAGGGGGCGCAGCTACGAGCAGTACTTC. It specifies CASSPRGRSYEQYF.

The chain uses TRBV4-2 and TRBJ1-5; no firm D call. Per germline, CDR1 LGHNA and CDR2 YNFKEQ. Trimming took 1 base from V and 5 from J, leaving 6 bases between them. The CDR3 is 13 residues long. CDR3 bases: TGTGCCAGCAGCCAAGCCGGGGATCAGCCCCAGCATTTT. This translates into CASSQAGDQPQHF.

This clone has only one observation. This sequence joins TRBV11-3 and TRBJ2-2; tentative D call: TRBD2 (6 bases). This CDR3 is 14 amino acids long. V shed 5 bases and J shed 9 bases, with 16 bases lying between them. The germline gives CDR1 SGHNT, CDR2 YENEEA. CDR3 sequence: CASSAMGRDWELFF. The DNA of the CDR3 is TGTGCCAGCAGCGCTATGGGTAGGGACTGGGAGCTGTTTTTT.

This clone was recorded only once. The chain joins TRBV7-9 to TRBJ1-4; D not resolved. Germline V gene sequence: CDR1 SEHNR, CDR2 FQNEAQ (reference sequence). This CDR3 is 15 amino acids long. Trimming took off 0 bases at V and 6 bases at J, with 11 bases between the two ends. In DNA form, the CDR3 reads TGTGCCAGCAGCTTAGCGGCGGGCAATTATGAAAAACTGTTTTTT. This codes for CASSLAAGNYEKLFF.

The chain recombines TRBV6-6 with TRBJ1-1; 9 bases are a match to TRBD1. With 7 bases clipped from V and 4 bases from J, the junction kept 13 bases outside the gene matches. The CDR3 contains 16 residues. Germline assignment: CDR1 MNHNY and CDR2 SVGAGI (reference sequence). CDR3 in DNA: TGTGCCAGCACCCCGGGACAGGGAATAGCGGCCACTGAAGCTTTCTTT. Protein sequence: CASTPGQGIAATEAFF.

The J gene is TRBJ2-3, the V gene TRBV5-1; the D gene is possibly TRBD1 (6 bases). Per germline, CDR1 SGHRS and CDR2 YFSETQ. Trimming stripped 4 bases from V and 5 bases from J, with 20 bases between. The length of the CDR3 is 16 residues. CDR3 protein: CASSLQGPQELDTQYF. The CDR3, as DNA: TGCGCCAGCAGCCTACAGGGCCCCCAGGAATTAGATACGCAGTATTTT. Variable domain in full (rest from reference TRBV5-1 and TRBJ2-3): KAGVTQTPRYLIKTRGQQVTLSCSPISGHRSVSWYQQTPGQGLQFLFEYFSETQRNKGNFPGRFSGRQFSNSRSEMNVSTLELGDSALYLCASSLQGPQELDTQYFGPGTRLTVL.

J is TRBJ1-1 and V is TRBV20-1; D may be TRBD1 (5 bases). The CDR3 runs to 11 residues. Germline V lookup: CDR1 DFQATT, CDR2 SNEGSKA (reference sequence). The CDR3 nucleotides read TGCAGGGGAGGGGATAACACTGAAGCTTTCTTT. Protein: CRGGDNTEAFF.

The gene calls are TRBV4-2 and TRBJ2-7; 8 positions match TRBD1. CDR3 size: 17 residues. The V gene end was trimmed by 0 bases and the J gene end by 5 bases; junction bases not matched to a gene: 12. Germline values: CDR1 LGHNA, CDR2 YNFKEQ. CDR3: CASSQETYRTGWDEQYF. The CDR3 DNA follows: TGTGCCAGCAGCCAAGAAACCTATAGGACAGGGTGGGACGAGCAGTACTTC.

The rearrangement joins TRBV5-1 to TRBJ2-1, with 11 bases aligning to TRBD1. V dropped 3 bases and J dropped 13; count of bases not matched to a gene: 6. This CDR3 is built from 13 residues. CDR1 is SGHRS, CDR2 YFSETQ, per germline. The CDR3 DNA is TGCGCCAGCAGCTCGCTAGGACAGGGGGCCCAGTTCTTC. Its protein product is CASSSLGQGAQFF. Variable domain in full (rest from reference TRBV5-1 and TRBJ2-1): KAGVTQTPRYLIKTRGQQVTLSCSPISGHRSVSWYQQTPGQGLQFLFEYFSETQRNKGNFPGRFSGRQFSNSRSEMNVSTLELGDSALYLCASSSLGQGAQFFGPGTRLTVL.

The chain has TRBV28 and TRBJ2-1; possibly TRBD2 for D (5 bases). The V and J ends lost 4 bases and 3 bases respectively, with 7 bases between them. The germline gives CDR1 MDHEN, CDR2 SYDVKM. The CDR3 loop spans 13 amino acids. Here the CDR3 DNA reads TGTGCCAGCAGTTGGGAGAGCTACAATGAGCAGTTCTTC. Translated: CASSWESYNEQFF.

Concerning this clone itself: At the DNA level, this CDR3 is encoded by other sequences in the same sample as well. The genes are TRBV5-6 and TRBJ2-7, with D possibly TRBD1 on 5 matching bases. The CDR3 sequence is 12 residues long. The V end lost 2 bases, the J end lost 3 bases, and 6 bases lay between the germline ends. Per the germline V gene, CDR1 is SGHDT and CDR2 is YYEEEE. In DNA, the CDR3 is TGTGCCAGCAGCTTCACAGGCTACGAGCAGTACTTC. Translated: CASSFTGYEQYF.

The CDR3 sequence is CASSYSADYNGYTF. The DNA for the CDR3 is TGTGCCAGCAGTTACTCGGCAGATTATAATGGCTACACCTTC. This chain links TRBV6-6 with TRBJ1-2, with D unresolved. V shed 0 bases and J shed 6 bases, with 11 bases lying between them. The CDR3 spans 14 residues. The germline V gene encodes CDR1 MNHNY and CDR2 SVGAGI (reference sequence).

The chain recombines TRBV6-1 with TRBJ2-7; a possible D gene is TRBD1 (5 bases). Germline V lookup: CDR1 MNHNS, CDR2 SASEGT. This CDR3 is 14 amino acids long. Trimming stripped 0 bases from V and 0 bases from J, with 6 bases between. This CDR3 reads CASSEAGVSYEQYF. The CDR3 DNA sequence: TGTGCCAGCAGTGAAGCAGGGGTCTCCTACGAGCAGTACTTC.

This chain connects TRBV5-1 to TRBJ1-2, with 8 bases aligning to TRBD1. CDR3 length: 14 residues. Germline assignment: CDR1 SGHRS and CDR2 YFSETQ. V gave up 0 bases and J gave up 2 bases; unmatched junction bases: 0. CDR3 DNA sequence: TGCGCCAGCAGCTTGGGGACAGGGAACTATGGCTACACCTTC. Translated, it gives CASSLGTGNYGYTF.

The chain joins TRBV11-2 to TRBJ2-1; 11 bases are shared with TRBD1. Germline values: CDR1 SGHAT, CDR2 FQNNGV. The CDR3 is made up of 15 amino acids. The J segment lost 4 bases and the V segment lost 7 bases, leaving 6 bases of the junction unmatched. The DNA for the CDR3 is TGTGCCAGCAAGGGGACAGGGGGATTTTACAATGAGCAGTTCTTC. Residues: CASKGTGGFYNEQFF.

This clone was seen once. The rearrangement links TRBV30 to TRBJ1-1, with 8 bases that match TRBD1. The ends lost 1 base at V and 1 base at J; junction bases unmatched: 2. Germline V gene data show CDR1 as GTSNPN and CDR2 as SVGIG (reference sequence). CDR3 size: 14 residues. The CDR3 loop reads CAWSADRGNTEAFF. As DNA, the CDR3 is TGTGCCTGGAGTGCCGACAGGGGGAACACTGAAGCTTTCTTT. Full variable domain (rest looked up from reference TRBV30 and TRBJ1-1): SQTIHQWPATLVQPVGSPLSLECTVEGTSNPNLYWYRQAAGRGLQLLFYSVGIGQISSEVPQNLSASRPQDRQFILSSKKLLLSDSGFYLCAWSADRGNTEAFFGQGTRLTVV.

The CDR3 region is CASSQDEARGLSYEQYF. The DNA for the CDR3 is TGTGCCAGCAGCCAAGATGAGGCCAGGGGCCTTTCCTACGAGCAGTACTTC. V is TRBV14 and J is TRBJ2-7; D may be TRBD1 (6 bases). This CDR3 is 17 amino acids long. Germline V gives CDR1 SGHDN, CDR2 FVKESK. The V and J ends lost 0 bases and 1 base respectively, with 16 bases between them.

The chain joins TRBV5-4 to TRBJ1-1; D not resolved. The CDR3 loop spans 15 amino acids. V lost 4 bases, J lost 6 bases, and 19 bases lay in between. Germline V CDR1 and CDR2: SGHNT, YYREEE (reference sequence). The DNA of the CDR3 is TGTGCCAGCAGCCGATCCGGACTCAAGGGCGCTGAAGCTTTCTTT. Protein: CASSRSGLKGAEAFF.